This TCR beta chain was identified in a study of CD8 T cells in cerebrospinal fluid in Alzheimer's disease. TCRdb re-called the 10x single-cell sequencing reads and shows each CDR3 protein once, DNA omitted. The sample shows about 700 distinct CDR3 sequences, and 25% to 35% sits with its ten largest clones. Every participant was in good physical condition without acute infectious disease. Study findings and constraints: Expanded clones of at least 3% were commoner in Alzheimer's patients than healthy subjects.

By frequency, this clonotype registers medium-sized. The antigen is not known. Germline CDR1 reads MDHEN; CDR2 reads SYDVKM. CDR3 size: 14 residues. V usage is TRBV28 and J usage is TRBJ2-5; TCRdb indicates TRBD1, and absent DNA this call remains unverified. The sequence derives from a human donor with Alzheimer's disease. Sequencing input: cerebrospinal fluid. The CDR3 protein is CASSFRRGLETQYF.